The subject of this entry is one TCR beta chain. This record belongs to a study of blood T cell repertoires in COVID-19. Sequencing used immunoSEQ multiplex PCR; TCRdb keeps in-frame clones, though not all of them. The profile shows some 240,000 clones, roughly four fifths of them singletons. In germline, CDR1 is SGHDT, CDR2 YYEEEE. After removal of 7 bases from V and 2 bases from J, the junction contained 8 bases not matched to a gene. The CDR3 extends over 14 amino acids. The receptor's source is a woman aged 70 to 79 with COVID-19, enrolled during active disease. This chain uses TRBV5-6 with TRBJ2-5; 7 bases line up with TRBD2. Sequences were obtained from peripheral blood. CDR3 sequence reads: CASLRGTKQETQYF. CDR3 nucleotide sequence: TGTGCCAGCCTAAGAGGGACTAAACAAGAGACCCAGTACTTC. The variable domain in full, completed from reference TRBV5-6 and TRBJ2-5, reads DAGVTQSPTHLIKTRGQQVTLRCSPKSGHDTVSWYQQALGQGPQFIFQYYEEEERQRGNFPDRFSGHQFPNYSSELNVNALLLGDSALYLCASLRGTKQETQYFGPGTRLLVL.